The 25 T cell receptor beta chains listed next were all sequenced from one sample in a study of long-term antiretroviral therapy in people with HIV. Version v3.0 of the immunoSEQ assay was performed at survey level. Sequencing was performed with immunoSEQ multiplex PCR; in TCRdb, only in-frame clones are kept and a portion is missing. There are about 17,000 clones in the sample; 70% to 80% occur only once, and less than 9.5% lies in the top ten. Specimen: unsorted PBMCs, collected at the start of antiretroviral therapy. These receptor sequences come from a man aged 25 to 40 with HIV.

The chain carries TRBV4-3 and TRBJ1-1; maybe TRBD1 (5 bases). Per the germline V gene, CDR1 is LGHNA and CDR2 is YSLEER. Trimming removed 3 bases at V and 1 base at J, with 9 bases between. CDR3 size: 14 residues. CDR3 bases: TGCGCCAGCAGCCAGGGTGGACAGAACACTGAAGCTTTCTTT. It translates to CASSQGGQNTEAFF.

Here the CDR3 reads CASSLSGLAGGRETQYF. CDR3 nucleotides: TGTGCCAGCAGTTTATCGGGACTAGCGGGGGGCCGGGAGACCCAGTACTTC. The J gene is TRBJ2-5, the V gene TRBV28; TRBD2 matches 15 bases. Germline CDR1 reads MDHEN; CDR2 reads SYDVKM. This CDR3 is 17 amino acids long. The trim removed 1 base at V and 5 bases at J, leaving 5 bases unmatched.

This clone was recorded once. This chain uses TRBV5-1 with TRBJ1-3; maybe TRBD1 (6 bases). In germline, CDR1 is SGHRS, CDR2 YFSETQ. This CDR3 contains 16 residues. Trimming left V 4 bases short and J 3 bases short, with 17 bases between. CDR3 DNA sequence: TGCGCCAGCAGCCCCTTGGGGGGGGCGGTTGGAAACACCATATATTTT. Translated: CASSPLGGAVGNTIYF.

The CDR3 bases are TGCGCCAGCAGCCCAGGGACAGCCGGGGAGCTGTTTTTT. It specifies CASSPGTAGELFF. The chain uses TRBV4-3 and TRBJ2-2; 7 bases are shared with TRBD1. V dropped 4 bases and J dropped 6; count of bases not matched to a gene: 2. The CDR3 consists of 13 residues. Germline CDR1 is LGHNA and CDR2 is YSLEER.

V usage is TRBV15 and J usage is TRBJ1-3, with D perhaps matching TRBD1 (5 bases). V lost 4 bases and J lost 2, with 9 bases in between. CDR1 LNHNV and CDR2 YYDKDF come from the germline V gene (reference sequence). The CDR3 runs 14 residues. The CDR3 is CATSKGTAGNTIYF. The CDR3 nucleotides read TGTGCCACCAGCAAAGGGACGGCTGGAAACACCATATATTTT. Together with reference TRBV15 and TRBJ1-3, the CDR3 gives the full variable domain: DAMVIQNPRYQVTQFGKPVTLSCSQTLNHNVMYWYQQKSSQAPKLLFHYYDKDFNNEADTPDNFQSRRPNTSFCFLDIRSPGLGDTAMYLCATSKGTAGNTIYFGEGSWLTVV.

The V and J genes are TRBV28 and TRBJ1-1; D unclear. This CDR3 has 13 residues. Trimming removed 10 bases at V and 1 base at J, with 13 bases between. Germline CDR1 is MDHEN and CDR2 is SYDVKM. Here the CDR3 reads CAITFTSNTEAFF. Here the CDR3 DNA reads TGTGCCATTACATTTACCTCGAACACTGAAGCTTTCTTT.

In this sample, this clone turned up a few times. The J gene is TRBJ2-5, the V gene TRBV7-9; 10 bases align to TRBD2. The V and J ends lost 4 bases and 3 bases, in that order; junction bases with no gene match: 11. Germline-derived CDR1 and CDR2 are SEHNR and FQNEAQ (reference sequence). The CDR3 covers 17 residues. The CDR3 nucleotides read TGTGCCAGCAGCTCCCACGCTAGCGGGGGCCGAGAAGAGACCCAGTACTTC. Translated: CASSSHASGGREETQYF.

The J gene is TRBJ2-3, the V gene TRBV28, with D unclear. CDR3 size: 13 residues. Germline values: CDR1 MDHEN, CDR2 SYDVKM. Trimming cost V 6 bases and J 5 bases, with 12 bases left between them. CDR3 amino acids: CASSLPGGDTQYF. The DNA of the CDR3 is TGTGCCAGCAGCCTCCCGGGTGGAGATACGCAGTATTTT.

The chain has TRBV30 and TRBJ1-1; perhaps TRBD1 as D (5 bases). Trimming removed 3 bases at V and 4 bases at J, with 9 bases between. CDR3 length: 12 residues. Germline CDR1 reads GTSNPN; CDR2 reads SVGIG (reference sequence). In DNA form, the CDR3 reads TGTGCCTGGAGGCAGGGCGGCACTGAAGCTTTCTTT. It is translated as CAWRQGGTEAFF.

This rearrangement joins TRBV11-3 to TRBJ1-1; D not resolved. Per germline, CDR1 SGHNT and CDR2 YENEEA. V lost 6 bases, J lost 1 base, and 9 bases lay in between. This CDR3 spans 13 amino acids. CDR3 protein: CASSFQENTEAFF. The CDR3 coding sequence is TGTGCCAGCAGTTTCCAGGAGAACACTGAAGCTTTCTTT.

V and J are TRBV20-1 and TRBJ2-5; TRBD2 matches at 8 bases. Germline trimming cut 5 bases from V and 4 bases from J; bases unmatched to any gene: 0. Germline CDR1 and CDR2: DFQATT and SNEGSKA (reference sequence). This CDR3 spans 11 amino acids. This CDR3 reads CSARGGETQYF. CDR3 bases: TGCAGTGCTCGGGGGGGAGAGACCCAGTACTTC.

The chain links TRBV6-6 to TRBJ1-5; D gene uncertain. Germline CDR1 and CDR2: MNHNY and SVGAGI (reference sequence). The V end lost 4 bases, the J end lost 5 bases, and 15 bases lay between the germline ends. The CDR3 contains 15 residues. CDR3 in DNA: TGTGCCAGCAGTTTCCCCCACAGTACCCATCAGCCCCAGCATTTT. Protein sequence: CASSFPHSTHQPQHF.

This clone is classed as large. The chain links TRBV7-9 to TRBJ2-1; the match to TRBD2 covers 8 bases. This CDR3 comprises 17 residues. J was trimmed by 7 bases and V by 5 bases; bases with no gene match: 16. Germline V CDR1 and CDR2: SEHNR, FQNEAQ (reference sequence). CDR3 protein: CASSPKEQRGKENEQFF. The CDR3 DNA reads TGTGCCAGCAGCCCCAAAGAACAGCGGGGGAAAGAGAATGAGCAGTTCTTC.

The chain combines TRBV7-8 with TRBJ2-2; D possibly corresponds to TRBD1 (6 bases). CDR1 is SGHVS and CDR2 is FQNEAQ in the germline V gene. The CDR3 sequence is 15 residues long. The V end was cut by 2 bases, the J end by 2 bases, with 9 bases between. CDR3 in DNA: TGTGCCAGCAGCTTAAGGACAGTAAACACCGGGGAGCTGTTTTTT. Translating it yields CASSLRTVNTGELFF.

The rearrangement joins TRBV10-3 to TRBJ2-3, with D tentatively TRBD2 (7 bases). This CDR3 contains 15 residues. Trimming took off 3 bases at V and 1 base at J, with 11 bases between the two ends. The germline V gene has CDR1 ENHRY and CDR2 SYGVKD. The CDR3 region is CAISDPGGRTDTQYF. CDR3 coding DNA: TGTGCCATCAGTGACCCGGGGGGCCGCACAGATACGCAGTATTTT.

By proportion, this clone is medium-sized. J is TRBJ2-7 and V is TRBV14; TRBD1 matches at 8 bases. CDR1 and CDR2 from the germline V gene are SGHDN and FVKESK. The CDR3 has 15 residues. Trimming at V came to 3 bases and at J to 0 bases, leaving 4 bases not matched to a gene. CDR3 loop: CASSQGQAPSYEQYF. Here the CDR3 DNA reads TGTGCCAGCAGCCAGGGACAGGCCCCCTCCTACGAGCAGTACTTC. Drawing the rest from reference TRBV14 and TRBJ2-7, the complete variable domain is EAGVTQFPSHSVIEKGQTVTLRCDPISGHDNLYWYRRVMGKEIKFLLHFVKESKQDESGMPNNRFLAERTGGTYSTLKVQPAELEDSGVYFCASSQGQAPSYEQYFGPGTRLTVT.

CDR3 sequence (DNA): TGTGCCAGCAGCTTGCCGGACAGGGGGGTCAATGAGCAGTTCTTC. This codes for CASSLPDRGVNEQFF. The chain recombines TRBV5-5 with TRBJ2-1; 10 bases agree with TRBD1. V lost 1 base, J lost 6 bases, and 4 bases stayed unmatched. The V gene's germline CDR1 is SGHKS and CDR2 YYEKEE (reference sequence). The CDR3 is 15 residues long.

The rearrangement uses TRBV4-1 and TRBJ1-3; D not resolved. The germline V gene encodes CDR1 MGHRA and CDR2 YSYEKL. Deletions cut 0 bases from V and 2 bases from J, with 8 bases between. This CDR3 spans 15 amino acids. The DNA for the CDR3 is TGCGCCAGCAGCCAAGATGGGATTACTGGAAACACCATATATTTT. Translation gives CASSQDGITGNTIYF.

V is TRBV28 and J is TRBJ2-5, with D perhaps matching TRBD2 (7 bases). V lost 10 bases to trimming and J lost 5 bases, with 23 bases between them. The CDR3 runs 15 residues. Germline CDR1 is MDHEN and CDR2 is SYDVKM. The CDR3: CATRRGRLTQETQYF. The DNA for the CDR3 is TGTGCCACCCGGCGGGGGCGATTAACGCAGGAGACCCAGTACTTC.

By share, this clone counts as medium-sized. Other DNA sequences in the sample encode the same CDR3. This chain links TRBV4-1 with TRBJ2-2; 7 nucleotides align to TRBD1. CDR3 length: 15 residues. The V gene's germline CDR1 is MGHRA and CDR2 YSYEKL. Losses at the gene ends were 4 bases for V and 0 bases for J; bases not matched to a gene: 2. The chain's CDR3 is CASSPRGPNTGELFF. The CDR3 coding sequence is TGCGCCAGCAGCCCGAGGGGGCCGAACACCGGGGAGCTGTTTTTT.

This clone was detected a few times. The chain combines TRBV11-2 with TRBJ1-2; D gene uncertain. This CDR3 spans 13 amino acids. Germline V gene lookup returns CDR1 SGHAT and CDR2 FQNNGV. The V gene lost 4 bases and the J gene lost 1 base, with 7 bases spanning the gap. The CDR3 is CASSSTVNYGYTF. The CDR3 DNA is TGTGCCAGCAGCTCTACCGTTAACTATGGCTACACCTTC.

The chain is built from TRBV29-1 and TRBJ2-5, with D uncertain. The CDR3 sequence is 11 residues long. CDR1 is SQVTM, CDR2 ANQGSEA, per germline. Trimming took 3 bases from V and 5 from J, leaving 7 bases between them. The CDR3 protein is CSVEISETQYF. The CDR3 bases are TGCAGCGTTGAGATTTCTGAGACCCAGTACTTC.

This clone was seen more than once but under ten times. The V and J genes are TRBV20-1 and TRBJ2-7; no clear D gene. This CDR3 is built from 10 residues. From germline, CDR1 is DFQATT and CDR2 SNEGSKA (reference sequence). The ends were cut back, 3 bases at V and 6 bases at J, with 6 bases in the middle. CDR3 residues: CSARTSEQYF. The DNA for the CDR3 is TGCAGTGCTAGGACGAGCGAGCAGTACTTC.

The genes are TRBV5-4 and TRBJ2-2; 15 bases match TRBD2. J lost 3 bases, V lost 4 bases, and 10 bases had no gene match. From germline, CDR1 is SGHNT and CDR2 YYREEE (reference sequence). The CDR3 is made up of 19 amino acids. CDR3 sequence: CASSLDGLAGGTDTGELFF. The DNA for the CDR3 is TGTGCCAGCAGCCTAGACGGACTAGCGGGGGGGACGGACACCGGGGAGCTGTTTTTT.

This chain joins TRBV18 and TRBJ2-1; 12 bases align to TRBD1. The CDR3 is 15 residues long. The V and J ends lost 4 bases and 6 bases, in that order; junction bases with no gene match: 4. Germline assignment: CDR1 KGHSH and CDR2 LQKENI. The CDR3 region is CASSHPGQGANEQFF. CDR3 nucleotides: TGTGCCAGCTCACATCCGGGACAGGGGGCCAATGAGCAGTTCTTC.